This TCR beta chain is drawn from a study of shared clonotypes between healthy human individuals. The germline gives CDR1 MNHNS, CDR2 SASEGT. The CDR3 extends over 12 amino acids. HIV-negative, healthy adults without recent acute infections or vaccinations were the donors. Per the study methods: Junction-only immunoSEQ data arrived without quality scores, meaning filtering differed. The assay was immunoSEQ multiplex PCR, and TCRdb's table has in-frame clones only and misses some. The DNA gave D and trimming, while V, J and clone size come from that table. The sample lists around 700,000 clones, around two thirds occurring once. A word on this clone: Germline and junction disagree at one end, which may indicate a read error. In the same sample, other DNA sequences code for this CDR3.

The specimen sequenced was memory CD4+ T cells sorted from blood. As to subset: CD45RA-negative fraction. This receptor was taken from a woman aged 25 to 39 in good health. The chain links TRBV6-1 to TRBJ2-7; tentatively, D is TRBD2 (6 bases). The CDR3 region is CAGGGFAYEQYF. CDR3 nucleotides: TGCGCCGGAGGAGGGTTTGCCTACGAGCAGTACTTC.